This T cell receptor (beta chain) was retrieved from a study of cytomegalovirus exposure and HLA in healthy donors. CDR1 is SGHRS and CDR2 is YFSETQ in the germline V gene. This CDR3 has 14 residues. The V gene lost 0 bases and the J gene lost 1 base, with 7 bases spanning the gap. Primers for the PCR totalled 60 Vbeta and 13 Jbeta. Generated by immunoSEQ multiplex PCR, the TCRdb table keeps only in-frame clones and is missing some. Of around 150,000 clones in the sample, 76% were seen once. This sequence was found in a woman in her forties in good health and CMV-seronegative. The sample was PBMCs. The rearrangement links TRBV5-1 to TRBJ1-1; D unclear. CDR3 DNA: TGCGCCAGCAGCTTGGCCCCGGGGAACACTGAAGCTTTCTTT. Protein: CASSLAPGNTEAFF.